The 14 T cell receptor beta chains below come from one sample, sequenced in a study of CD8+ T cells in alopecia areata (dated by TCRdb to between 2018 and 2020). Libraries were built with the immunoSEQ multiplex PCR assay. To provide template for TCR sequencing, every sample had RNA extracted and reverse transcribed into cDNA. This immuneACCESS table, as held by TCRdb, lists in-frame sequences with V and J called but not all clones. Of the missing ones, under half trace to an unresolved V gene in checked studies; the others have no known cause. This sample has approximately 4,600 clones in its table, and 60% of those were observed once. The ten largest account for around a tenth of the sample. Per the publication, the treatment or condition label means: oral pan-JAK inhibitor, 5-10 mg twice daily. From alopecia areata patients, peripheral blood was collected along with lesional scalp punch biopsies.

The material was skin, obtained at approximately week 36, from a patient treated with tofacitinib. Source of these receptors: a human donor with alopecia areata.

The chain is built from TRBV7-6 and TRBJ2-5, with D possibly being TRBD1 (5 bases). V lost 3 bases and J 5 bases, leaving 13 bases between the germline ends. The CDR3 spans 14 residues. The germline V gene has CDR1 SGHVS and CDR2 FNYEAQ. CDR3 coding DNA: TGTGCCAGCAGCTTCTCAGGGTATTGGGAGACCCAGTACTTC. Amino acids: CASSFSGYWETQYF.

The chain links TRBV29-1 to TRBJ2-1, with TRBD1 matching 7 bases. Germline trimming cut 3 bases from V and 9 bases from J; bases unmatched to any gene: 5. CDR1 SQVTM and CDR2 ANQGSEA come from the germline V gene. This CDR3 is 12 amino acids long. In nucleotides, the CDR3 is TGCAGCGTTGAGACAGGGTTGGCTGAGCAGTTCTTC. This gives the protein CSVETGLAEQFF.

This clone is labeled large. CDR3 amino acids: CASEGLAGVGYEQFF. CDR3 in DNA: TGTGCCAGCGAGGGACTAGCGGGAGTGGGCTATGAGCAGTTCTTC. The gene calls are TRBV6-1 and TRBJ2-1, with 14 bases fitting TRBD2. V trimming: 8 bases; J trimming: 8 bases; junction bases outside the gene matches: 8. The CDR3 spans 15 residues. Germline CDR1 is MNHNS and CDR2 is SASEGT.

The rearrangement uses TRBV9 and TRBJ2-5; D may be TRBD1 (6 bases). Between the trimmed V and J ends, which lost 4 bases and 1 base, there was a span of 11 bases. The CDR3 length is 14 residues. Germline V gives CDR1 SGDLS, CDR2 YYNGEE. The CDR3 sequence: CASSPWTAQETQYF. In nucleotides, the CDR3 is TGTGCCAGCAGCCCCTGGACAGCCCAAGAGACCCAGTACTTC. The full variable domain, completed using reference TRBV9 and TRBJ2-5, is DSGVTQTPKHLITATGQRVTLRCSPRSGDLSVYWYQQSLDQGLQFLIQYYNGEERAKGNILERFSAQQFPDLHSELNLSSLELGDSALYFCASSPWTAQETQYFGPGTRLLVL.

This chain connects TRBV27 to TRBJ1-4, with D possibly TRBD1 on 5 matching bases. This CDR3 region has 15 residues. Trimming stripped 6 bases from V and 4 bases from J, with 15 bases between. CDR1 and CDR2 from the germline V gene are MNHEY and SMNVEV (reference sequence). The CDR3 reads CASSSRGLGNEKLFF. The CDR3 region has the DNA TGTGCCAGCAGCTCTAGGGGCCTGGGTAATGAAAAACTGTTTTTT.

This clone was counted between two and nine times. J is TRBJ2-3 and V is TRBV5-8; no firm D call. CDR3 length equals 16 residues. The germline CDR1 and CDR2 sequences are SGHTS and YDEGEE. Trimming took 4 bases from V and 5 from J, leaving 20 bases between them. The CDR3 DNA reads TGTGCCAGCAGCCTATACGGAAGGGAAGAAAAAGATACGCAGTATTTT. Translation gives CASSLYGREEKDTQYF.

V usage is TRBV7-9 and J usage is TRBJ2-5; 10 nucleotides line up with TRBD1. The J call is uncertain, as TRBJ2-7 better fits the DNA end. The CDR3 is made up of 13 amino acids. Germline loops: CDR1 SEHNR, CDR2 FQNEAQ (reference sequence). CDR3 protein: CASSSWTGGEQYF. CDR3 DNA sequence: TGTGCCAGCAGCTCCTGGACAGGGGGCGAGCAGTACTTC.

The rearrangement links TRBV4-2 to TRBJ2-7, with 11 bases matching TRBD1. V lost 1 base and J lost 9; bases outside the gene matches: 14. The CDR3 is 17 amino acids. In germline, CDR1 is LGHNA, CDR2 YNFKEQ. CDR3 sequence (DNA): TGTGCCAGCAGCCAAGTAGCCCTCGGGACAGGGGGTTTGGGGCAGTACTTC. This gives the protein CASSQVALGTGGLGQYF.

This chain links TRBV9 with TRBJ2-3; possibly TRBD2 for D (6 bases). From germline, CDR1 is SGDLS and CDR2 YYNGEE. The CDR3 runs to 16 residues. V lost 9 bases and J 4 bases, leaving 24 bases between the germline ends. CDR3 sequence reads: CATWAGTLVPADTQYF. Here the CDR3 DNA reads TGTGCCACCTGGGCCGGGACTCTCGTGCCGGCAGATACGCAGTATTTT.

The V call is TRBV5-1, the J call TRBJ2-1; D is uncertain. Germline-derived CDR1 and CDR2 are SGHRS and YFSETQ. V lost 3 bases and J lost 5, with 3 bases in between. This CDR3 is built from 11 residues. CDR3 loop: CASSYHNEQFF. The CDR3 DNA sequence: TGCGCCAGCAGCTACCACAATGAGCAGTTCTTC.

This clone was recorded a few times. The chain uses TRBV7-3 and TRBJ2-5, with D uncertain. Germline V gene sequence: CDR1 SGHTA, CDR2 FQGTGA. Between the trimmed V and J ends, which lost 3 bases and 1 base, there was a span of 9 bases. The CDR3 extends over 14 amino acids. The CDR3 sequence is CASSFTEVQETQYF. The CDR3 DNA reads TGTGCCAGCAGCTTTACCGAGGTCCAAGAGACCCAGTACTTC.

With regard to this clone: A much larger clone lies a single base off, so this may be a read error. V usage is TRBV27 and J usage is TRBJ2-7; a weak D match, TRBD2 (6 bases). Germline V gene lookup returns CDR1 MNHEY and CDR2 SMNVEV (reference sequence). The CDR3 loop spans 13 amino acids. V lost 11 bases, J lost 2 bases, and 16 bases lay in between. The CDR3, as DNA: TGTGCCGGCACCGGGGGTGATACCTACGAGCAGTACTTC. Its protein product is CAGTGGDTYEQYF.

In this sample, this clone turned up a few times. V gene TRBV6-5 combines with J gene TRBJ2-3; 7 nucleotides match TRBD1. Losses at the gene ends were 5 bases for V and 4 bases for J; bases not matched to a gene: 6. Per the germline V gene, CDR1 is MNHEY and CDR2 is SVGAGI. The CDR3 runs 14 residues. Written as DNA, the CDR3 is TGTGCCAGCAGTGACGGACAGGACGCAGATACGCAGTATTTT. Encoded protein: CASSDGQDADTQYF.

The J gene is TRBJ2-5, the V gene TRBV18; TRBD1 agrees at 7 bases. TRBJ2-7 explains the end of the DNA better; the J call may be wrong. CDR3 length equals 16 residues. Germline CDR1 reads KGHSH; CDR2 reads LQKENI. The DNA of the CDR3 is TGTGCCAGCTCACCACCGCGGGCAGGGGGTTTCTACGAGCAGTACTTC. Residues: CASSPPRAGGFYEQYF.